What follows describes a single T cell receptor (beta chain). This clone's antigen is unknown. The input lacks base qualities; no much larger clone sits a single base away. TCRbeta CDR3 regions were amplified from genomic DNA using the immunoSEQ Assay, a bias-controlled multiplex PCR. The study's own analysis went as follows. Within the assay, amplification of reference gene primers was used to estimate how many nucleated cells each sample contained. To quantify the absolute abundance of each unique TCRbeta CDR3 rearrangement, sequence reads were collapsed and filtered. For each sample, productive Simpson clonality was calculated as the square root of Simpson's diversity index over productive rearrangements. As stored in TCRdb, this immuneACCESS dataset retains in-frame rearrangements with V and J assigned. A fraction of the clones does not appear; measured against another copy, unresolved V genes explain less than half of the discrepancy, and the remainder lacks a known reason. That table is the source of V, J and clone size, and D and trimming were worked out from the DNA. In all, the sample holds approximately 300,000 clones, and around 82% of those were seen once. The ten largest clonotypes hold less than 20% of the sample.

The sample is drawn from a study of blood T cell repertoires in COVID-19 (dated by TCRdb to about 2020). For context, the study as a whole: Samples from collaborators originated in the United States, Italy and Spain and spanned both the acute and convalescent phases of COVID-19. Nearly every sample came with metadata listing a de-identified subject ID, COVID-19 status, age in years and sex. The repertoires were released in a freely available public database intended as a resource for research on the immune response to SARS-CoV-2. Where available, HLA class I and class II types were taken from metadata supplied by the sample provider and were not determined by assay-based typing. The material from the prospective study consisted of cDNA or gDNA derived from T cells, B-cell-depleted T cells, or PBMCs. The samples were drawn from the first 160 participants of the ongoing ImmuneRACE study and from some 1,300 subjects provided by 6 global collaborators. The dataset comprised deeply sampled blood TCRbeta repertoires from subjects exposed to, actively infected with, or recovered from COVID-19.

In Seattle, one collaborating source enrolled patients while the infection was active and tracked those patients longitudinally over the course of disease. The collaborating institutions used their own protocols to collect whole blood in K2EDTA tubes. Collaborator samples were shipped for TCRbeta analysis as frozen whole blood, isolated PBMCs, or DNA extracted from either sample type. Summary of the overall study and its limitations: The amount of clinical and demographic metadata varied by source and participant and was provided uncurated.

This receptor was obtained from a person aged 65 to 85 with COVID-19, enrolled during active disease. Specimen: peripheral blood.

The DNA is TGTGCCAGCAGCTATTTCGAGCAGTACTTC. It translates to CASSYFEQYF. In this chain, TRBV2 is recombined with TRBJ2-7; the D gene remains uncertain. V and J lose 6 bases and 6 bases, and a span of 6 bases separates them. CDR1 is given as SNHLY and CDR2 as FYNNEI, both from the germline V gene. Including cysteine and phenylalanine, the CDR3 has 10 amino acids. CDR3 DNA only is kept here, 30 bases in frame from base 1.